A single sample gave rise to the 4 T cell receptor beta chains below, sequenced in a study of blood T cell repertoires in COVID-19 (dated by TCRdb to the early 2020s). Libraries were built with the immunoSEQ multiplex PCR assay. TCRdb took over this immuneACCESS table, retaining in-frame rearrangements with V and J assigned. Such tables are incomplete; in checked studies, under half of the missing clones stem from an unresolved V gene, and the remainder is unexplained. For this sample there are 95,000 to 150,000 clones; around 91% appear just once. Roughly 4% of the sample lies in the top ten. The sample was peripheral blood. These receptors were collected from a woman aged 60-75 years with COVID-19, enrolled during active disease.

This clone was seen more than once but under ten times. This chain links TRBV9 with TRBJ2-2; 8 bases are a match to TRBD1. The CDR3 is made up of 15 amino acids. CDR1 and CDR2 (germline): SGDLS, YYNGEE. V lost 4 bases and J lost 3; bases outside the gene matches: 5. The CDR3 loop reads CASSPRQGHTGELFF. For the CDR3, the DNA is TGTGCCAGCAGCCCACGACAGGGGCACACCGGGGAGCTGTTTTTT.

This chain links TRBV3-1 (or the pseudogene TRBV3-2) with TRBJ2-7; no clear D gene. V lost 0 bases and J lost 0, with 6 bases in between. Germline V gene lookup returns CDR1 LGHDT and CDR2 YNNKEL (reference sequence). The CDR3 has 14 amino acids. CDR3 loop: CASSQEVSSYEQYF. CDR3 sequence (DNA): TGTGCCAGCAGCCAAGAAGTCAGCTCCTACGAGCAGTACTTC.

This sequence joins TRBV6-5 and TRBJ2-2, with TRBD2 matching over 10 bases. The V and J ends lost 0 bases and 7 bases, in that order; junction bases with no gene match: 5. This CDR3 has 16 residues. Germline values: CDR1 MNHEY, CDR2 SVGAGI. The DNA of the CDR3 is TGTGCCAGCAGTTACTCGAGGCTAGCGGGGGACGGGGAGCTGTTTTTT. Translation gives CASSYSRLAGDGELFF.

The chain carries TRBV6-2 or TRBV6-3 and TRBJ1-1, with D uncertain. Germline CDR1 reads MNHEY; CDR2 reads SVGEGT. The germline V and J ends were trimmed by 6 bases and 10 bases, with 21 bases remaining between them. The CDR3 runs to 14 residues. CDR3 coding DNA: TGTGCCAGCAGCCTAATTGGAGGCGACTCGAGAGCTTTCTTT. Translating gives CASSLIGGDSRAFF.